This T cell receptor beta chain was recorded in a study of T cells expressing NK-cell markers. In regard to this clonotype: Its cognate antigen is unknown.

The CDR3 runs 13 residues. Germline loops: CDR1 SNHLY, CDR2 FYNNEI. Findings and limits, study-wide: Whether expanded NKG2C-expressing T cell clones recognize HCMV is unknown.

TCRdb reprocessed the 5' RACE reads, with one entry per CDR3 protein and no DNA. Its table lists 500,000 or so distinct CDR3 sequences. Sequencing used blood T cells: a sorted CD56 or NKG2C T cell subset, CD4+ or CD8+ T cells, or bulk PBMC T cells (not recorded which). The genes are TRBV2 and TRBJ2-1; the TRBD1 assignment by TCRdb is unverifiable without DNA. This TCR came from a man aged 18-30 years in good health. The CDR3: CASSAASTEEEFF.